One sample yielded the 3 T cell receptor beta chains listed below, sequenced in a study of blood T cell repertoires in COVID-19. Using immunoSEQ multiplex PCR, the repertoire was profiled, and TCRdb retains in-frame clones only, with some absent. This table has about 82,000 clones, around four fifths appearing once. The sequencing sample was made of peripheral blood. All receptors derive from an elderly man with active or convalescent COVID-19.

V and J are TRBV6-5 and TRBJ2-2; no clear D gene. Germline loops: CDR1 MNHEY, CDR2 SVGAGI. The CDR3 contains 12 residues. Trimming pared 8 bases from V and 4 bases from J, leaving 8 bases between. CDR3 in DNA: TGTGCCAGCCGACCTAGCACCGGGGAGCTGTTTTTT. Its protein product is CASRPSTGELFF.

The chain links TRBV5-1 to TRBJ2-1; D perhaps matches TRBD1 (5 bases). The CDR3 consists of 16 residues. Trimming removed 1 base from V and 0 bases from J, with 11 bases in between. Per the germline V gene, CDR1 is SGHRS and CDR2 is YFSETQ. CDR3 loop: CASSLRGLSSYNEQFF. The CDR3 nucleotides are TGCGCCAGCAGCTTGAGGGGTTTGAGCTCCTACAATGAGCAGTTCTTC.

CDR3 coding DNA: TGTGCCAGCTCACCACCGGTTGCGTCGTGGAACACTGAAGCTTTCTTT. This codes for CASSPPVASWNTEAFF. The rearrangement links TRBV18 to TRBJ1-1; no clear D. Germline CDR1 is KGHSH and CDR2 is LQKENI. V gave up 0 bases and J gave up 1 base, with 12 bases separating them. The CDR3 is made up of 16 amino acids.